Listed below are T cell receptor beta chains from one sample, sequenced in a study of blood T cell repertoires in COVID-19. Measured with immunoSEQ multiplex PCR; TCRdb has only the in-frame clones, and not every one. The sample lists more than 30,000 clones, 85% to 90% occurring once. Sequencing was done on a sample of peripheral blood. All receptors come from a man aged 50-60 years with active or convalescent COVID-19. Each CDR3 is given with its conserved first and last residue. A D gene is named only where the DNA matches it firmly. Clone size is not always given. Where it is, it says once, few, many or a class for expanded clones.

J,V,D,length,size,CDR3,DNA
TRBJ2-2,TRBV27,.,15,.,CASSPGSANTGELFF,TGTGCCAGCAGTCCAGGGTCAGCTAACACCGGGGAGCTGTTTTTT
TRBJ2-1,TRBV19,TRBD2,16,.,CASSIEAGLGFNEQFF,TGTGCCAGTAGTATAGAAGCGGGACTAGGGTTTAATGAGCAGTTCTTC
TRBJ1-4,TRBV2,TRBD1,16,once,CASSSLLQGAGEKLFF,TGTGCCAGCAGTTCACTACTACAGGGGGCAGGGGAAAAACTGTTTTTT
TRBJ1-2,TRBV15,TRBD1,14,.,CATLSQGLNYGYTF,TGTGCCACCTTATCACAGGGGCTAAACTATGGCTACACCTTC
TRBJ1-5,TRBV6-1,.,14,.,CASSEGGGNQPQHF,TGTGCCAGCAGTGAAGGCGGAGGAAATCAGCCCCAGCATTTT
TRBJ1-5,TRBV6-1,.,14,.,CASSEAALLRPQHF,TGTGCCAGCAGTGAAGCAGCTTTATTGCGGCCCCAGCATTTT
TRBJ1-2,TRBV5-1,.,16,few,CASTSGMAGAGYGYTF,TGCGCCAGCACCAGTGGGATGGCGGGAGCAGGCTATGGCTACACCTTC
TRBJ2-5,TRBV18,.,14,.,CASSHLGASETQYF,TGTGCCAGCTCACACTTAGGGGCTAGTGAGACCCAGTACTTC
TRBJ1-2,TRBV30,TRBD1,16,once,CAWSSRTGGEGDGYTF,TGTGCCTGGAGTTCACGGACAGGGGGCGAAGGTGATGGCTACACCTTC
TRBJ2-3,TRBV7-3,.,14,.,CASSLSFGGGTQYF,TGTGCCAGCAGCTTGAGTTTCGGGGGTGGGACGCAGTATTTT
TRBJ2-1,TRBV5-1,TRBD2,16,.,CASSTTSGSSYNEQFF,TGCGCCAGCAGCACCACTAGCGGAAGCTCCTACAATGAGCAGTTCTTC
TRBJ1-2,TRBV30,.,15,.,CAWSVPGSSNYGYTF,TGTGCCTGGAGTGTACCAGGGTCATCCAACTATGGCTACACCTTC
TRBJ1-1,TRBV20-1,.,11,.,CSASSGHEAFF,TGCAGTGCTAGTAGCGGTCATGAAGCTTTCTTT
TRBJ1-1,TRBV2,.,13,.,CASGGEQNTEAFF,TGTGCTAGCGGCGGCGAGCAGAACACTGAAGCTTTCTTT
TRBJ1-3,TRBV6-6,.,16,once,CATRSAGVLAGNTIYF,TGTGCCACAAGATCGGCGGGGGTATTAGCTGGAAACACCATATATTTT
TRBJ2-5,TRBV5-1,TRBD2,16,once,CASSLVGSGNSETQYF,TGCGCCAGCAGCTTGGTTGGTAGCGGGAATTCTGAGACCCAGTACTTC
TRBJ1-1,TRBV5-6,.,13,few,CASSGGGGVRAFF,TGTGCCAGCAGTGGGGGCGGGGGCGTAAGAGCTTTCTTT
TRBJ1-2,TRBV18,TRBD1,15,.,CASSWTGDPNYGYTF,TGTGCCAGCTCCTGGACAGGGGACCCGAACTATGGCTACACCTTC
TRBJ2-1,TRBV24-1,TRBD2,19,.,CATSGGGLAGPSSYNEQFF,TGTGCCACCAGTGGAGGGGGACTAGCGGGACCGAGCTCCTACAATGAGCAGTTCTTC
TRBJ2-1,TRBV19,.,15,.,CASSIFLGTYNEQFF,TGTGCCAGTAGTATTTTCCTCGGGACCTACAATGAGCAGTTCTTC
TRBJ1-6,TRBV28,TRBD1,18,.,CASSPGQGAVGNNSPLHF,TGTGCCAGCAGCCCCGGACAGGGGGCAGTGGGGAATAATTCACCCCTCCACTTT
TRBJ1-1,TRBV10-3,.,14,.,CAISGGIRGTEAFF,TGTGCCATCAGTGGTGGGATCAGGGGAACTGAAGCTTTCTTT
TRBJ2-3,TRBV7-9,.,12,.,CASSLQTDTQYF,TGTGCCAGCAGCTTACAGACAGATACGCAGTATTTT
TRBJ1-6,TRBV27,.,16,once,CASRGQTNTYNSPLHF,TGTGCCAGCAGGGGCCAGACTAATACCTATAATTCACCCCTCCACTTT
TRBJ1-3,TRBV19,TRBD1,15,.,CASRSDRGPGNTIYF,TGTGCCAGTAGATCGGACAGGGGGCCTGGAAACACCATATATTTT
TRBJ1-2,TRBV3-1/TRBV3-2,TRBD1,15,.,CASSPWAGGNYGYTF,TGTGCCAGCAGCCCCTGGGCAGGGGGGAACTATGGCTACACCTTC
TRBJ1-3,TRBV9,.,16,.,CASSVGGAASGNTIYF,TGTGCCAGCAGCGTAGGTGGAGCGGCCTCTGGAAACACCATATATTTT
TRBJ2-2,TRBV19,TRBD1,16,.,CASRAIDLQGARELFF,TGTGCCAGTAGGGCAATAGACCTTCAGGGGGCCCGGGAGCTGTTTTTT
TRBJ2-2,TRBV4-1,TRBD2,20,.,CASSPGVAGTRIIRAGELFF,TGCGCCAGCAGCCCCGGGGTAGCGGGGACGCGAATCATACGGGCCGGGGAGCTGTTTTTT
TRBJ1-5,TRBV7-2,.,15,.,CASSSGTRENQPQHF,TGTGCCAGCAGCTCGGGGACACGGGAAAATCAGCCCCAGCATTTT
TRBJ1-1,TRBV5-1,TRBD1,18,.,CASSSLPGQGGLYTEAFF,TGCGCCAGCAGCTCGCTCCCGGGACAGGGGGGCTTGTACACTGAAGCTTTCTTT
TRBJ2-1,TRBV15,.,16,.,CATSSKTGNSYNEQFF,TGTGCCACCAGCAGCAAGACGGGAAACTCCTACAATGAGCAGTTCTTC
TRBJ1-3,TRBV3-1/TRBV3-2,.,17,once,CASSQGVRGGSGNTIYF,TGTGCCAGCAGCCAAGGCGTCAGGGGCGGTTCAGGAAACACCATATATTTT
TRBJ1-3,TRBV2,TRBD1,15,few,CASSEDRGIGNTIYF,TGTGCCAGCAGTGAGGACAGGGGAATCGGAAACACCATATATTTT
TRBJ2-3,TRBV30,.,13,.,CGGGPGRRDTQYF,TGTGGGGGGGGCCCTGGCCGCAGAGATACGCAGTATTTT
TRBJ2-3,TRBV6-1,TRBD2,14,.,CASSEGDYTDTQYF,TGTGCCAGCAGTGAAGGGGACTACACAGATACGCAGTATTTT
TRBJ2-1,TRBV5-4,.,14,.,CASSSGGDNNEQFF,TGTGCCAGCAGCAGTGGGGGGGACAACAATGAGCAGTTCTTC
TRBJ2-7,TRBV7-2,.,14,.,CASSPPDSAYEQYF,TGTGCCAGCAGCCCTCCGGACAGCGCCTACGAGCAGTACTTC
TRBJ1-4,TRBV13,.,15,few,CASSLRGRGPEKLFF,TGTGCCAGCAGCTTACGGGGCAGGGGACCTGAAAAACTGTTTTTT
TRBJ2-1,TRBV29-1,.,14,.,CSVDVQTYYNEQFF,TGCAGCGTTGACGTACAGACGTACTACAATGAGCAGTTCTTC
TRBJ2-1,TRBV20-1,TRBD2,14,.,CSASPGLAGFEQFF,TGCAGTGCTAGTCCCGGACTAGCGGGGTTCGAGCAGTTCTTC
TRBJ1-2,TRBV29-1,TRBD1,13,.,CSTPRRDRNGYTF,TGCAGCACTCCCCGAAGGGACAGAAACGGCTACACCTTC
TRBJ1-1,TRBV19,TRBD1,13,.,CASSSTGGTEAFF,TGTGCCAGTAGTTCGACAGGGGGCACTGAAGCTTTCTTT
TRBJ2-1,TRBV29-1,.,12,.,CSVVRTYNEQFF,TGCAGCGTTGTCAGAACCTACAATGAGCAGTTCTTC
TRBJ1-1,TRBV5-6,.,15,.,CASSLDWGGNTEAFF,TGTGCCAGCAGCTTGGACTGGGGGGGAAACACTGAAGCTTTCTTT
TRBJ1-6,TRBV6-2/TRBV6-3,.,13,once,CASSYAQLSPLHF,TGTGCCAGCAGTTACGCTCAACTCTCACCCCTCCACTTT
TRBJ1-3,TRBV28,.,12,.,CASRSRGNTIYF,TGTGCCAGCAGGAGCCGCGGAAACACCATATATTTT
TRBJ2-1,TRBV7-3,.,17,.,CASSSTVSGTYGNEQFF,TGTGCCAGCAGCTCTACAGTCTCCGGGACATATGGCAATGAGCAGTTCTTC
TRBJ1-6,TRBV5-6,TRBD1,15,once,CASSLFGTVISPLHF,TGTGCCAGCAGCTTGTTTGGGACAGTGATATCACCCCTCCACTTT
TRBJ2-7,TRBV30,.,11,.,CAWISAYEQYF,TGTGCCTGGATTTCGGCCTACGAGCAGTACTTC
TRBJ2-7,TRBV4-2,TRBD2,16,.,CASSQEASGSPYEQYF,TGTGCCAGCAGCCAAGAAGCTAGCGGGAGCCCCTACGAGCAGTACTTC
TRBJ1-2,TRBV18,TRBD1,12,.,CASSTTGVGYTF,TGTGCCAGCTCAACGACAGGGGTAGGCTACACCTTC